This is a list of T cell receptor beta chains from one sample in a study of T-cell reconstitution after alpha-beta-depleted transplantation in children. TCRdb itself ran the PCR reads through MiXCR, one entry per CDR3 protein. The sample yields 200,000 to 250,000 distinct CDR3 sequences, around 9.6% seen once. This specimen was PBMCs from the stem cell graft donor, taken from the stem cell graft. Receptors originate from a human donor who donated a stem cell graft to a child with acute lymphoblastic leukemia. Each CDR3 is given with its conserved first and last residue. A D gene is named only where the DNA matches it firmly. Size tells how often a clone was seen (once, few, many) or the class of an expanded clone, and some rows leave it out.

DNA: TGTGCCAGCAGACCACCAGGGGGACCTAACTATGGCTACACCTTC
CDR3: CASRPPGGPNYGYTF
size: NA
V: TRBV7-8
J: TRBJ1-2
D: TRBD1

DNA: TGTGCCAGCAGCCCCGGGACAGCCCCTAATCCCTACGAGCAGTACTTC
CDR3: CASSPGTAPNPYEQYF
size: NA
V: TRBV6-2/TRBV6-3
J: TRBJ2-7
D: TRBD1

DNA: TGCAGTGCTAGGGAAGGGGGGGGAAGAGATACGCAGTATTTT
CDR3: CSAREGGGRDTQYF
size: many
V: TRBV20-1
J: TRBJ2-3
D: NA

DNA: TGCGCCAGCAGCGGGGGGACAGGGGCCAATCAGCCCCAGCATTTT
CDR3: CASSGGTGANQPQHF
size: many
V: TRBV5-1
J: TRBJ1-5
D: TRBD1

DNA: TGTGCCAGCAGTCAAGCCTTACCAACAGGGACGCAAACTTTCTTT
CDR3: CASSQALPTGTQTFF
size: NA
V: TRBV6-2/TRBV6-3
J: TRBJ1-1
D: NA

DNA: TGTGCCAGCAGCTTGGGTATTCAGGATGAGCAGTTCTTC
CDR3: CASSLGIQDEQFF
size: many
V: TRBV5-4
J: TRBJ2-1
D: NA

DNA: TGCGCCAGCAGTCTCGCAGGGAACTATAATTCACCCCTCCACTTT
CDR3: CASSLAGNYNSPLHF
size: NA
V: TRBV5-1
J: TRBJ1-6
D: NA

DNA: TGTGCCAGTAGTTTAAACCGGGACAGGGGGACTGGCTACACCTTC
CDR3: CASSLNRDRGTGYTF
size: NA
V: TRBV19
J: TRBJ1-2
D: TRBD1

DNA: TGTGCCAGCAGCGTAGAGGGCGTTGAGCAGTTCTTC
CDR3: CASSVEGVEQFF
size: NA
V: TRBV9
J: TRBJ2-1
D: NA

DNA: TGCGCCCCCCTCGGCTTCTCCCGACAGGAGCAGTTCTTC
CDR3: CAPLGFSRQEQFF
size: NA
V: TRBV20-1
J: TRBJ2-1
D: NA

DNA: TGTGCCAGCAGCTACAAGCGGGACTTCAGCTATGAGCAGTTCTTC
CDR3: CASSYKRDFSYEQFF
size: NA
V: TRBV7-2
J: TRBJ2-1
D: TRBD2

DNA: TGCAGTGCTAGAGATCGAGGGTTTAATGAAAAACTGTTTTTT
CDR3: CSARDRGFNEKLFF
size: NA
V: TRBV20-1
J: TRBJ1-4
D: NA

DNA: TGTGCCAGCAGTTACTCGGAGGCAGGGAGTGGGGCTTGGAATCAGCCCCAGCATTTT
CDR3: CASSYSEAGSGAWNQPQHF
size: few
V: TRBV6-2/TRBV6-3
J: TRBJ1-5
D: NA